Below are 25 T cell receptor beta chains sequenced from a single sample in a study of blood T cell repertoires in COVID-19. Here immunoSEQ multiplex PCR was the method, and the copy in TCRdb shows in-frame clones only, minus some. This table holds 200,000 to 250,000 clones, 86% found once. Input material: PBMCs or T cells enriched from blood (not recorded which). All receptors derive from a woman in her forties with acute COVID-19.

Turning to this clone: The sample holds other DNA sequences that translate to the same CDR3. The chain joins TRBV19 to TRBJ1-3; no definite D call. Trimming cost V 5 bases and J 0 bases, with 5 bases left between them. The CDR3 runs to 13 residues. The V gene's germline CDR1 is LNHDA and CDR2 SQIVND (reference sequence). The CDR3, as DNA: TGTGCCAGTAGTCCAAACTCTGGAAACACCATATATTTT. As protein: CASSPNSGNTIYF.

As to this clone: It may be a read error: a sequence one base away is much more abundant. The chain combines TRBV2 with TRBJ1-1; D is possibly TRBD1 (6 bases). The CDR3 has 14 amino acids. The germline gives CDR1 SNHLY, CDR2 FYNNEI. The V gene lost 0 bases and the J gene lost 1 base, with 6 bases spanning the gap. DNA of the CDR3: TGTGCCAGCAGTGAAGCGGACAGGAACACTGAAGCTTTCTTT. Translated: CASSEADRNTEAFF.

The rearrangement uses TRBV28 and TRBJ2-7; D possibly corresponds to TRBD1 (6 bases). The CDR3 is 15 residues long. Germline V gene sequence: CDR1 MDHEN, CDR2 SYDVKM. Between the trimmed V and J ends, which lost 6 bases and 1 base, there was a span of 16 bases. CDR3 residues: CASRPARGESYEQYV. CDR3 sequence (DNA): TGTGCCAGCAGACCAGCCAGGGGAGAATCCTACGAGCAGTACGTC.

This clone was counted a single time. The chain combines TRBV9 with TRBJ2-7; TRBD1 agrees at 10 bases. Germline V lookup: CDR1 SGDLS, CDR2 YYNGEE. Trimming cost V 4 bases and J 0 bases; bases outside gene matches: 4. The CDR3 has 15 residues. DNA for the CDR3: TGTGCCAGCAGCTCCCGGACAGGGGGCTCCTACGAGCAGTACTTC. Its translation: CASSSRTGGSYEQYF.

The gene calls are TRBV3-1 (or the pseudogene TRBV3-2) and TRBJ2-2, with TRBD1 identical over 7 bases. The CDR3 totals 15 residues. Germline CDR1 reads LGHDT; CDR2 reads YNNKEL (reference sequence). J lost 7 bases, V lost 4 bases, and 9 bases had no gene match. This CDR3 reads CASSPRQGRGGELFF. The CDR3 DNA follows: TGTGCCAGCAGCCCGAGACAGGGAAGGGGCGGGGAGCTGTTTTTT.

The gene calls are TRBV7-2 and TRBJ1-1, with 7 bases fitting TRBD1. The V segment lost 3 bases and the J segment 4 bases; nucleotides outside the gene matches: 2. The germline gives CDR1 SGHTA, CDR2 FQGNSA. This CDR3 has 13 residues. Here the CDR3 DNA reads TGTGCCAGCAGCTTTAGGGGGCCCACTGAAGCTTTCTTT. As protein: CASSFRGPTEAFF.

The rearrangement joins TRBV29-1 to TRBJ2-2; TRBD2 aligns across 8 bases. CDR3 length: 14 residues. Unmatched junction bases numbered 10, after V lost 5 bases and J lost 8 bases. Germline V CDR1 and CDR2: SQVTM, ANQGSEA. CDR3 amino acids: CSVLGGGTSGELFF. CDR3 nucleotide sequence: TGCAGCGTTCTTGGCGGGGGGACTAGTGGGGAGCTGTTTTTT.

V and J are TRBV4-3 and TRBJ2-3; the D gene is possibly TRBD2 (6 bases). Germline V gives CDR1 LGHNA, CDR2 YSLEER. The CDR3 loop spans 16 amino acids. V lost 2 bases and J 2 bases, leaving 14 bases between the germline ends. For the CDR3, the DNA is TGCGCCAGCAGCCAAAGGTGGTTAGCGGTCACAGATACGCAGTATTTT. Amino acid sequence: CASSQRWLAVTDTQYF.

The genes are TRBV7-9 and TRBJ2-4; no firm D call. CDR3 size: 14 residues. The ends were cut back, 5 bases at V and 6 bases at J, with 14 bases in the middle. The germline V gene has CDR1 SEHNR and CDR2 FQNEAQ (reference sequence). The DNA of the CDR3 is TGTGCCAGCAGCCCCCCCAAAATCGGAAACATTCAGTACTTC. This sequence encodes CASSPPKIGNIQYF. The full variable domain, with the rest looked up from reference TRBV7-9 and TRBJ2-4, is DTGVSQNPRHKITKRGQNVTFRCDPISEHNRLYWYRQTLGQGPEFLTYFQNEAQLEKSRLLSDRFSAERPKGSFSTLEIQRTEQGDSAMYLCASSPPKIGNIQYFGAGTRLSVL.

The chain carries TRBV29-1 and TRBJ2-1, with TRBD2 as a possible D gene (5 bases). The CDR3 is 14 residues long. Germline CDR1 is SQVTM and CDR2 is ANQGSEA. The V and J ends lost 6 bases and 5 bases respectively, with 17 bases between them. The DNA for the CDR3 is TGCAGCGTCGGTCGAGGGCTTTCGGACAATGAGCAGTTCTTC. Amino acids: CSVGRGLSDNEQFF.

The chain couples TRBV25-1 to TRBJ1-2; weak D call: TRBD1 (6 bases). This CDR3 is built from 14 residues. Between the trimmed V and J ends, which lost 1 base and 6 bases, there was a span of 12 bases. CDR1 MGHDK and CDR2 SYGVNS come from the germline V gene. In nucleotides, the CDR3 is TGTGCCAGCAGTGAATCGGGGGGCACTAATGGCTACACCTTC. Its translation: CASSESGGTNGYTF.

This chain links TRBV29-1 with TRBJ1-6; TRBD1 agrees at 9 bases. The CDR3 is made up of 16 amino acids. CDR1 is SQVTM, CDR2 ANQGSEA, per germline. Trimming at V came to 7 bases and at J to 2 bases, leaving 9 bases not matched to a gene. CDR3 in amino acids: CSARGGQGPYNSPLHF. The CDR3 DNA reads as TGCAGCGCCCGGGGGGGACAGGGCCCCTATAATTCACCCCTCCACTTT.

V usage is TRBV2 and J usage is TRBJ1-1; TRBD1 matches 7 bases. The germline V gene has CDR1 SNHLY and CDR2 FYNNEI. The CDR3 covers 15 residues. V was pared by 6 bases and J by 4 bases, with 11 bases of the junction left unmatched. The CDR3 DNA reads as TGTGCCAGCAGGGAGGTACAGGGGTTGGGCACTGAAGCTTTCTTT. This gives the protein CASREVQGLGTEAFF.

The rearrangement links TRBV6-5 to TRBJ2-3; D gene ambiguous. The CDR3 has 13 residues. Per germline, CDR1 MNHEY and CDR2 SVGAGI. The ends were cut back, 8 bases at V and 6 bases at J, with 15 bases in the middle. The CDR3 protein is CASLLNEWDTQYF. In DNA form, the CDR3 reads TGTGCCAGCTTACTCAATGAGTGGGATACGCAGTATTTT.

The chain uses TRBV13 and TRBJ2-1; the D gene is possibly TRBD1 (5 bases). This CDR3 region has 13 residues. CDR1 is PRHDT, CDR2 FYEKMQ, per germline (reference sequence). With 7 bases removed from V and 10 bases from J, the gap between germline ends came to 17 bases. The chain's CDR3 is CASIHRQSKEQFF. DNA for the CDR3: TGTGCCAGCATCCACCGACAGTCTAAGGAGCAGTTCTTC. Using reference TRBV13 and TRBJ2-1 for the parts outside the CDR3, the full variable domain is AAGVIQSPRHLIKEKRETATLKCYPIPRHDTVYWYQQGPGQDPQFLISFYEKMQSDKGSIPDRFSAQQFSDYHSELNMSSLELGDSALYFCASIHRQSKEQFFGPGTRLTVL.

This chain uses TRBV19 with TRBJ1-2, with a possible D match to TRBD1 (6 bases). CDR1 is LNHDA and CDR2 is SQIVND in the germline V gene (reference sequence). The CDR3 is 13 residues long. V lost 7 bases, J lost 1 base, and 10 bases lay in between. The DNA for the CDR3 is TGTGCCAGTATGGACAGAGATAACTATGGCTACACCTTC. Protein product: CASMDRDNYGYTF.

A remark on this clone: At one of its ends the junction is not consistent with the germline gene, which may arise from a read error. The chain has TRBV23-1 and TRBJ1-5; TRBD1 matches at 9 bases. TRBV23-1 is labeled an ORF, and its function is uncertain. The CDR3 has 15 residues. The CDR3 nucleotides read TGCGCCAGCAGCCAATCGGACAGGGGAAATCAGCCCCAGCATTTT. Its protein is CASSQSDRGNQPQHF.

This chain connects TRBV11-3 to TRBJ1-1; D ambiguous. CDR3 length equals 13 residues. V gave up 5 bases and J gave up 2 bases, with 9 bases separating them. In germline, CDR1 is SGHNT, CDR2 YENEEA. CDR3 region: CASSRTDNTEAFF. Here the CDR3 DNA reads TGTGCCAGCAGCCGAACAGATAACACTGAAGCTTTCTTT.

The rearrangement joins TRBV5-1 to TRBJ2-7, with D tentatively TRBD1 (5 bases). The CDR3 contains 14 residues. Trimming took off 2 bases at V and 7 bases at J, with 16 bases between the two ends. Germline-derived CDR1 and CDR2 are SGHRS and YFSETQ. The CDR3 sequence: CASSFRDSLREQYF. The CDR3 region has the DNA TGCGCCAGCAGCTTCCGAGACAGTCTCCGGGAGCAGTACTTC.

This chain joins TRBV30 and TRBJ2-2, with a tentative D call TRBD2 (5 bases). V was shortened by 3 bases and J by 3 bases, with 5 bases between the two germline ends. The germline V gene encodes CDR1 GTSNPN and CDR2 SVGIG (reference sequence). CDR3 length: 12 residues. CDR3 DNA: TGTGCCTGGAGAGCGGACACCGGGGAGCTGTTTTTT. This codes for CAWRADTGELFF.

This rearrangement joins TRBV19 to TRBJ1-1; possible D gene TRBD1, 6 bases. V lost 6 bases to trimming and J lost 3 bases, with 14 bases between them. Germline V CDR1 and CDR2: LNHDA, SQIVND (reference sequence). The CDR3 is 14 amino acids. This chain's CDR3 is CASRTRGRDTEAFF. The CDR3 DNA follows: TGTGCCAGTAGAACCAGGGGTCGAGACACTGAAGCTTTCTTT.

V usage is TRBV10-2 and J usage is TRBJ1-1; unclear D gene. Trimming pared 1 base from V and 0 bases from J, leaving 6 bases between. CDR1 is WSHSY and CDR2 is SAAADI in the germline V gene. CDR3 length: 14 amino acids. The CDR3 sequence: CASSEFGVNTEAFF. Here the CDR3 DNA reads TGCGCCAGCAGTGAGTTCGGGGTGAACACTGAAGCTTTCTTT.

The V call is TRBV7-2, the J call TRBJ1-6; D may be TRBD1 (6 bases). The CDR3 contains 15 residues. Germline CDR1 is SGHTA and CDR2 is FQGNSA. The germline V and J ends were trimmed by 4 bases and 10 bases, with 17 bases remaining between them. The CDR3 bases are TGTGCCAGCAGCTCTTACAGGGTAAAGGGGTCACCCCTCCACTTT. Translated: CASSSYRVKGSPLHF. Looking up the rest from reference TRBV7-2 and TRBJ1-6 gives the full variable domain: GAGVSQSPSNKVTEKGKDVELRCDPISGHTALYWYRQSLGQGLEFLIYFQGNSAPDKSGLPSDRFSAERTGGSVSTLTIQRTQQEDSAVYLCASSSYRVKGSPLHFGNGTRLTVT.

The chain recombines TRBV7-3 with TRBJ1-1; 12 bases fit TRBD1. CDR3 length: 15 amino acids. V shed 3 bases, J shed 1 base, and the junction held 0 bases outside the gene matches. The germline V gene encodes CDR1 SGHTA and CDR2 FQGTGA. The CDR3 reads CASSLGQGANTEAFF. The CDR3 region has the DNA TGTGCCAGCAGCTTGGGACAGGGGGCGAACACTGAAGCTTTCTTT.

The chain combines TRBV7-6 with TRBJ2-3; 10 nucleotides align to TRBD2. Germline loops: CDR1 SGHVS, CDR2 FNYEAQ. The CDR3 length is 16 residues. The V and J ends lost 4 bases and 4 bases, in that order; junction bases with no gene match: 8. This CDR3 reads CASSSTSGAPADTQYF. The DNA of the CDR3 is TGTGCCAGCAGCTCCACTAGCGGGGCCCCGGCAGATACGCAGTATTTT.